This entry describes one T cell receptor (beta chain). This sample is drawn from a study of T cells after somatic rescue of genetic block. Germline values: CDR1 MNHEY, CDR2 SVGAGI. V dropped 8 bases and J dropped 10 bases, with 21 bases sitting between them. CDR3 length: 15 amino acids. Only in-frame clones appear in the TCRdb table, and some are missing; sequencing was by immunoSEQ multiplex PCR. This repertoire shows some 90,000 clones, over 80% found once; its top ten account for around 1.5%. This sequence joins TRBV6-5 and TRBJ1-6; perhaps TRBD1 as D (6 bases). Sequenced sample: peripheral blood mononuclear cells (PBMCs). The receptor's source is a young woman. Here the CDR3 DNA reads TGTGCCAGCTGCCCCCTTGAGAGGGGGTCCTCACCCCTCCACTTT. This translates into CASCPLERGSSPLHF.